This is a list of T cell receptor beta chains from one sample in a study of blood T cells in healthy people across ages. One entry per CDR3 protein results from TCRdb running MiXCR on the 5' RACE reads. The sample lists about 1,400,000 distinct CDR3 sequences; roughly 64% were seen once. The sequenced sample consisted of blood. Receptors were obtained from a man between 18 and 29 years old in good health. CDR3s include the opening cysteine and the closing phenylalanine or tryptophan. D genes are given only for firm matches. Size is omitted from some rows. Given values are once, few, many or a class for expanded clones.

-	-	TRBV5-7	TRBJ2-1	CASSSTRTEPKQFF	TGTGCCAGCAGCTCGACCCGGACCGAGCCGAAGCAGTTCTTC
-	-	TRBV4-1	TRBJ2-1	CASSQDENLDEQFF	TGCGCCAGCAGCCAAGATGAGAACCTAGATGAGCAGTTCTTC
-	few	TRBV29-1	TRBJ2-7	CSVDLGTAYGGEQYF	TGCAGCGTTGATTTGGGCACAGCTTACGGGGGCGAGCAGTACTTC
-	-	TRBV6-5	TRBJ2-7	CATHTGAYNEQYF	TGTGCCACACATACGGGGGCCTACAATGAGCAGTACTTC
-	few	TRBV5-1	TRBJ2-3	CASSRTTTDTQYF	TGCGCCAGCAGCCGTACGACGACAGATACGCAGTATTTT
-	few	TRBV25-1	TRBJ2-5	CASSELWDSTGYEETQYF	TGTGCCAGCAGTGAATTGTGGGATTCGACAGGCTATGAAGAGACCCAGTACTTC
-	-	TRBV4-1	TRBJ2-7	CTSSQRQGEGYEQYF	TGCACCAGCAGCCAGCGTCAGGGTGAAGGCTACGAGCAGTACTTC
TRBD1	-	TRBV27	TRBJ2-1	CASGLQGLPYNEQFF	TGTGCCAGCGGTCTACAGGGGTTACCCTACAATGAGCAGTTCTTC
-	few	TRBV10-3	TRBJ1-2	CAISESRAGDYGYTF	TGTGCCATCAGTGAGTCCAGGGCGGGGGACTATGGCTACACCTTC
TRBD2	-	TRBV7-2	TRBJ2-7	CASSSEAGGQYEQYF	TGTGCCAGCAGCTCAGAAGCGGGGGGCCAATACGAGCAGTACTTC
-	few	TRBV6-6	TRBJ1-2	CASSYDAGNYGYTF	TGTGCCAGCAGTTACGATGCAGGGAACTATGGCTACACCTTC
-	-	TRBV7-9	TRBJ2-1	CASSSSVLANRSYNEQFF	TGTGCCAGCAGCTCCTCGGTCTTGGCCAACCGCTCCTACAATGAGCAGTTCTTC
-	once	TRBV25-1	TRBJ2-7	CASSELVAGENFSFEQYF	TGTGCCAGCAGTGAGTTGGTGGCAGGGGAGAACTTTTCCTTCGAGCAGTACTTC
-	once	TRBV20-1	TRBJ1-4	CSARVSRSEVNEKLFF	TGCAGTGCTAGAGTCAGCAGGTCAGAAGTTAATGAAAAACTGTTTTTT
-	-	TRBV28	TRBJ2-2	CASRLTGTATGELFF	TGTGCCAGCAGACTAACGGGGACGGCCACCGGGGAGCTGTTTTTT
TRBD2	-	TRBV28	TRBJ2-1	CASSSPSQTSGGYNEQFF	TGTGCCAGCAGTTCCCCGTCGCAGACTAGCGGGGGGTACAATGAGCAGTTCTTC
TRBD1	-	TRBV12-3/TRBV12-4	TRBJ2-1	CASSLGDRGEDEQFF	TGTGCCAGCAGTTTAGGAGACAGGGGTGAGGATGAGCAGTTCTTC
-	-	TRBV4-1	TRBJ1-2	CASSLANSSTGYTF	TGCGCCAGCAGCCTTGCAAACTCCTCCACCGGCTACACCTTC
-	-	TRBV4-2	TRBJ2-5	CASSQTTIEETQYF	TGTGCCAGCAGCCAAACTACTATCGAAGAGACCCAGTACTTC
TRBD1	-	TRBV5-1	TRBJ1-3	CASSPGPGQDYTIYF	TGCGCCAGCAGCCCGGGCCCGGGACAGGATTACACCATATATTTT
TRBD1	few	TRBV4-1	TRBJ2-7	CASSQDRWDRGAYEQYF	TGCGCCAGCAGCCAAGATCGATGGGACAGGGGGGCCTACGAGCAGTACTTC
-	once	TRBV4-3	TRBJ1-1	CASSQGRVNTEAFF	TGCGCCAGCAGCCAAGGCAGGGTGAACACTGAAGCTTTCTTT
-	-	TRBV7-2	TRBJ2-7	CASGGSGHEQYF	TGTGCCAGCGGCGGTTCTGGGCACGAGCAGTACTTC
-	few	TRBV21-1	TRBJ2-5	CASSKGGLTGPRQETQYF	TGTGCCAGCAGCAAAGGAGGTCTGACCGGCCCCCGTCAAGAGACCCAGTACTTC
TRBD1	-	TRBV11-2	TRBJ2-5	CASSRGTGGIESQYF	TGTGCCAGCAGCCGAGGGACAGGGGGAATCGAGTCCCAGTACTTC
TRBD1	few	TRBV4-3	TRBJ1-1	CASSQAGTGGVTEAFF	TGCGCCAGCAGCCAAGCGGGGACAGGGGGGGTCACTGAAGCTTTCTTT
-	-	TRBV4-1	TRBJ2-7	CASSQGTAAYEQYF	TGCGCCAGCAGCCAGGGGACTGCAGCCTACGAGCAGTACTTC
-	-	TRBV4-3	TRBJ1-5	CASSQDSDDQAQHF	TGCGCCAGCAGCCAAGATAGCGACGATCAAGCCCAGCATTTT
TRBD2	few	TRBV20-1	TRBJ2-7	CSARGVLAGATYEQYF	TGCAGTGCTAGGGGGGTTCTAGCGGGCGCGACCTACGAGCAGTACTTC
TRBD2	-	TRBV5-1	TRBJ2-3	CASSGRLAGGPTDTQYF	TGCGCCAGCAGCGGGCGACTAGCGGGAGGGCCGACAGATACGCAGTATTTT